This T cell receptor (beta chain) was sequenced for a study of shared clonotypes between healthy human individuals. Sequencing was performed with immunoSEQ multiplex PCR; in TCRdb, only in-frame clones are kept and a portion is missing. Of approximately 2.3 million clones in the sample, roughly 93% were seen once. Whole-study findings and limits: The naive CD4 repertoires of a few donors were compared, and about 5% of clonotypes were shared. Only blood underwent sampling, and tissue repertoires likely differ. Sharing of clonotypes among donors was expected to vary with sequencing depth. Few donors restricted represented genetic and exposure-history diversity.

As concerns this clone: What it binds is not known.

The CDR3 spans 14 residues. The clonotype was recovered from a man between 18 and 29 years old in good health. Some clones in this sample may be carry-over from other donors' samples. Sequencing was done on a sample of naive CD4+ T cells from PBMCs. The subset is: CD45RA+ positively selected. The chain combines TRBV21-1 with TRBJ1-5. TRBV21-1 is assigned pseudogene status. CDR3 coding DNA: TGTGCCAGCACCAGGAAACCGGGTTATCAGCCCCAGCATTTT. It encodes CASTRKPGYQPQHF.